Described below is a single T cell receptor (beta chain) sequence and its context. Just one base apart from a much larger clone, this may be a read error. The sample originates from a study of tumor-infiltrating lymphocytes in primary liver carcinoma. Bulk tissue was left unsorted, and RNA and DNA were co-extracted from about 20-30 mg of it. Total RNA amounting to roughly 0.5 ug was the source from which TCR beta cDNA was made with a constant-region primer. Libraries of TCR beta came from three nested multiplex PCR rounds with slightly modified ARM-PCR. One entry per CDR3 protein, called by TCRdb with MiXCR from the multiplex PCR reads. The table shows 90,000 to 150,000 distinct CDR3 sequences, with about 59% occurring only once. Sequenced input: liver tumor tissue from sampling region 1. Subset noted: tumor region T1, superior pole. This clonotype was obtained from a woman aged 55-70 years with primary liver carcinoma and hepatitis B virus infection.

The CDR3 is CASSQRGVGGQRTVDEQFF. For the CDR3, the DNA is TGCGCCAGCAGCCAAAGAGGGGTGGGGGGACAGAGAACAGTCGATGAGCAGTTCTTC. The chain carries TRBV4-1 and TRBJ2-1; tentatively, D is TRBD1 (7 bases). V gave up 2 bases and J gave up 8 bases, with 28 bases separating them. The CDR3 covers 19 residues. Germline CDR1 and CDR2: MGHRA and YSYEKL.